This T cell receptor (beta chain) stems from a study of neurological immune-mediated disorders. The V gene's germline CDR1 is SQVTM and CDR2 ANQGSEA. CDR3 length: 18 residues. V lost 5 bases to trimming and J lost 3 bases; unmatched junction nucleotides: 16. Synthesis of cDNA was carried out by template-switch 5'RACE. The reaction used 10-nucleotide random UMIs. TCRdb itself ran the 5' RACE reads through MiXCR, one entry per CDR3 protein. This sample has about 120,000 distinct CDR3 sequences; about 3.4% occur once, and the top ten carry 1.3%. Whole-study findings and limits: Expanded clones shared no identical CDR3 amino acid sequences across subjects, which suggested private TCR-beta repertoires in all groups. In HTLV-1-associated myelopathy, TCR clonal expansion was greatest, and in multiple sclerosis it was least, below healthy controls.

This clonotype was counted many times. No antigen is known for it. The sample taken for sequencing was PBMCs. This sequence joins TRBV29-1 and TRBJ1-1; 12 bases match TRBD1. This receptor was taken from a woman aged 30 to 39 with multiple sclerosis. The CDR3 region is CSVPKLLGQGAWDTEAFF. The DNA of the CDR3 is TGCAGCGTTCCGAAGCTCTTGGGACAGGGGGCATGGGACACTGAAGCTTTCTTT.